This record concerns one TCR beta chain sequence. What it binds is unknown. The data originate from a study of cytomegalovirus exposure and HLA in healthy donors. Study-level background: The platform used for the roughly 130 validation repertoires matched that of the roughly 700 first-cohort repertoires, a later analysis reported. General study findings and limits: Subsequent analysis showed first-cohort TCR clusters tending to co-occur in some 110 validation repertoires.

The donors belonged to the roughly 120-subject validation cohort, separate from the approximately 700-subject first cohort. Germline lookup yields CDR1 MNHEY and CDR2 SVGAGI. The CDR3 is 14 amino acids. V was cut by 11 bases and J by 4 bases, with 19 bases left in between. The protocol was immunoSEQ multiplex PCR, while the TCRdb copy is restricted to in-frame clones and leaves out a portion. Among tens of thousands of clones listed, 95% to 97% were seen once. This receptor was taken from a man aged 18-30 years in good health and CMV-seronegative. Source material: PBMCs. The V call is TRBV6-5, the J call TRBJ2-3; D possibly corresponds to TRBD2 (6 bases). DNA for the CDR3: TGTGCCGCGCGGGACCGAGTAGGGTCAGATACGCAGTATTTT. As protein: CAARDRVGSDTQYF.